What follows are 23 T cell receptor beta chains derived from one specimen sequenced in a study of vaccination effects on CD4 cells after COVID-19. What these receptors recognize is not known. Repertoires were generated with immunoSEQ multiplex PCR, while TCRdb's copy carries only in-frame clones and drops some. The table records 71,000 or so clones, around 76% of them present only once. Sequencing in the ViraFEST assay came after antigen-specific CD4+ T cells had been expanded with viral peptide pools, which were used to stimulate PBMC. Isolation of CD4+ T cells took place after 10 to 11 days of culture. Nobody among the vaccine recipients had prior SARS-CoV-2 infection (nucleocapsid antibodies were negative). Source: CD4+ T cells from PBMCs cultured with HCoV-OC43 spike peptides, taken before COVID-19 vaccination. The subset denotes: HCoV-OC43 spike overlapping peptide pool stimulation. These receptors were collected from a human donor who received a COVID-19 vaccine.

The chain recombines TRBV2 with TRBJ2-7; TRBD1 might be the D (6 bases). Trimming left V 2 bases short and J 4 bases short, with 9 bases between. The CDR3 is made up of 13 amino acids. Germline V CDR1 and CDR2: SNHLY, FYNNEI. CDR3 amino acids: CASSEYREYEQYV. The CDR3 coding sequence is TGTGCCAGCAGTGAATACAGGGAGTACGAGCAGTACGTC.

V gene TRBV21-1 combines with J gene TRBJ2-7. TRBV21-1 is shown as a pseudogene. The CDR3 is 14 residues long. The CDR3 protein is CASSRLAGPYEQYV. CDR3 sequence (DNA): TGTGCCAGCAGCAGGCTCGCCGGCCCCTACGAGCAGTACGTC.

This rearrangement joins TRBV18 to TRBJ1-2, with 8 bases matching TRBD1. Germline V CDR1 and CDR2: KGHSH, LQKENI. The CDR3 has 13 residues. V lost 6 bases and J lost 4; bases outside the gene matches: 4. The DNA of the CDR3 is TGTGCCAGCTCGGGGGACAGGCTCTATGGCTACACCTTC. This codes for CASSGDRLYGYTF.

The V gene is TRBV20-1, the J gene TRBJ2-3; TRBD1 matches 8 bases. V gave up 3 bases and J gave up 4 bases; unmatched junction bases: 9. The germline CDR1 and CDR2 sequences are DFQATT and SNEGSKA (reference sequence). The CDR3 sequence is 15 residues long. CDR3 coding DNA: TGCAGTGCTAGTTTGGGTCAGGGGGCCGCAGATACGCAGTATTTT. As protein: CSASLGQGAADTQYF.

V and J are TRBV9 and TRBJ1-6, with TRBD1 matching over 9 bases. In germline, CDR1 is SGDLS, CDR2 YYNGEE. V lost 4 bases and J lost 8; bases outside the gene matches: 10. This CDR3 comprises 16 residues. As DNA, the CDR3 is TGTGCCAGCAGCAAGGGACAGGGAACGTATGATTCACCCCTCCACTTT. It translates to CASSKGQGTYDSPLHF.

V usage is TRBV7-2 and J usage is TRBJ2-5, with 13 bases matching TRBD2. The CDR3 spans 17 residues. V dropped 5 bases and J dropped 4; count of bases not matched to a gene: 10. Germline V gene data show CDR1 as SGHTA and CDR2 as FQGNSA. The CDR3 reads CASSRRLAGGGGETQYF. For the CDR3, the DNA is TGTGCCAGCAGCAGACGACTAGCGGGGGGAGGAGGAGAGACCCAGTACTTC.

The chain joins TRBV30 to TRBJ2-1; 8 bases are shared with TRBD1. J was trimmed by 4 bases and V by 3 bases; bases with no gene match: 5. The germline V gene has CDR1 GTSNPN and CDR2 SVGIG (reference sequence). This CDR3 is 14 amino acids long. The CDR3 sequence: CAWSPGQEYNEQFF. DNA for the CDR3: TGTGCCTGGAGCCCGGGACAGGAATACAATGAGCAGTTCTTC.

The chain joins TRBV10-3 to TRBJ2-7; tentatively, D is TRBD2 (5 bases). The V end was cut by 2 bases, the J end by 3 bases, with 17 bases between. Germline-derived CDR1 and CDR2 are ENHRY and SYGVKD. The CDR3 consists of 16 residues. CDR3: CAISEGQAVGGYEQYV. In nucleotides, the CDR3 is TGTGCCATCAGTGAGGGGCAGGCAGTAGGAGGCTACGAGCAGTACGTC.

V is TRBV19 and J is TRBJ1-1; D is ambiguous. The CDR3 covers 13 residues. Trimming removed 7 bases from V and 2 bases from J, with 11 bases in between. In germline, CDR1 is LNHDA, CDR2 SQIVND (reference sequence). CDR3: CASMGIVNTEAFF. The DNA of the CDR3 is TGTGCCAGTATGGGGATCGTTAACACTGAAGCTTTCTTT.

A few counts support this clone. This chain joins TRBV20-1 and TRBJ2-3; D might be TRBD1 or TRBD2, each matching 5 bases. V was trimmed by 3 bases and J by 3 bases, leaving 16 bases between them. CDR3 size: 15 residues. Per the germline V gene, CDR1 is DFQATT and CDR2 is SNEGSKA (reference sequence). The CDR3, as DNA: TGCAGTGCTAGTTCACGGGACCTAGGGACAGATACGCAGTATTTT. Its protein product is CSASSRDLGTDTQYF.

The chain has TRBV3-1 (or the pseudogene TRBV3-2) and TRBJ2-5; weak D call: TRBD2 (5 bases). V was clipped by 3 bases and J by 5 bases, with 10 bases between them. The CDR3 is made up of 13 amino acids. CDR1 LGHDT and CDR2 YNNKEL come from the germline V gene (reference sequence). The CDR3 is CASSHGSGETQYF. The CDR3 nucleotides read TGTGCCAGCAGCCATGGTTCGGGGGAGACCCAGTACTTC.

The genes are TRBV7-2 and TRBJ2-2, with TRBD1 as a possible D gene (5 bases). CDR3 size: 14 residues. Trimming shortened V by 7 bases and J by 2 bases, and 11 bases separated the two germline ends. Germline V gene lookup returns CDR1 SGHTA and CDR2 FQGNSA. CDR3 region: CASTEDINTGELFF. The CDR3 nucleotides are TGTGCCAGCACCGAGGACATTAACACCGGGGAGCTGTTTTTT.

The chain combines TRBV2 with TRBJ2-7; no definite D call. V lost 1 base and J lost 3, with 7 bases in between. Germline lookup yields CDR1 SNHLY and CDR2 FYNNEI. CDR3 size: 13 residues. The CDR3 spells CASSEDAYYEQYV. The CDR3 DNA reads TGTGCCAGCAGTGAAGACGCCTACTACGAGCAGTACGTC.

This clone was counted between two and nine times. This chain links TRBV18 with TRBJ2-7; the D gene is possibly TRBD2 (6 bases). Between the trimmed V and J ends, which lost 2 bases and 5 bases, there was a span of 7 bases. This CDR3 is 12 amino acids long. Germline assignment: CDR1 KGHSH and CDR2 LQKENI. The CDR3 nucleotides read TGTGCCAGCTCACCAGCGGGGAACGAGCAGTACGTC. It specifies CASSPAGNEQYV.

The chain employs TRBV7-3 and TRBJ2-3; 7 bases map to TRBD1. J was trimmed by 4 bases and V by 2 bases; bases with no gene match: 6. CDR3 length: 15 residues. Germline V gene sequence: CDR1 SGHTA, CDR2 FQGTGA. The CDR3 spells CASSLVRGSADTQYF. CDR3 nucleotide sequence: TGTGCCAGCAGCTTAGTCAGGGGGAGTGCAGATACGCAGTATTTT.

CDR3 DNA: TGTGCCAGCAGCTTGGCCGGTACAGGGTTGTCCTACGAGCAGTACGTC. Amino acid sequence: CASSLAGTGLSYEQYV. The rearrangement uses TRBV5-6 and TRBJ2-7; a possible D gene is TRBD1 (6 bases). Germline assignment: CDR1 SGHDT and CDR2 YYEEEE. Trimming cost V 0 bases and J 1 base, with 14 bases left between them. The CDR3 covers 16 residues.

V and J are TRBV6-5 and TRBJ2-7, with D uncertain. V lost 7 bases to trimming and J lost 3 bases, with 19 bases between them. CDR3 size: 15 residues. Germline V gene sequence: CDR1 MNHEY, CDR2 SVGAGI. The CDR3 loop is CASTPSVGLFYEQYV. The CDR3 bases are TGTGCCAGCACCCCCTCGGTGGGTCTCTTCTACGAGCAGTACGTC.

This clone was seen only a few times. The chain combines TRBV7-9 with TRBJ1-6; D is unresolved. V lost 5 bases, J lost 4 bases, and 12 bases lay in between. The CDR3 is 15 amino acids. Germline CDR1 reads SEHNR; CDR2 reads FQNEAQ (reference sequence). CDR3 amino acids: CASSLSKNYNSPLHF. Written as DNA, the CDR3 is TGTGCCAGCAGCCTTTCCAAAAATTATAATTCACCCCTCCACTTT.

This clone occurred once. The rearrangement joins TRBV2 to TRBJ1-1, with D tentatively TRBD1 (5 bases). CDR3 length: 13 amino acids. From germline, CDR1 is SNHLY and CDR2 FYNNEI. V dropped 7 bases and J dropped 3 bases, with 12 bases sitting between them. CDR3 nucleotide sequence: TGTGCCAGCACAGGCGACAGCTACACTGAAGCTTTCTTT. Translated, it gives CASTGDSYTEAFF.

V and J are TRBV5-1 and TRBJ2-2, with a possible D match to TRBD1 (5 bases). V was clipped by 0 bases and J by 4 bases, with 10 bases between them. The CDR3 totals 15 residues. Per the germline V gene, CDR1 is SGHRS and CDR2 is YFSETQ. The CDR3 bases are TGCGCCAGCAGCTTGGAGGCAGGGCCCACCGGGGAGCTGTTTTTT. Amino acids: CASSLEAGPTGELFF. The whole variable domain, remainder taken from reference TRBV5-1 and TRBJ2-2, is KAGVTQTPRYLIKTRGQQVTLSCSPISGHRSVSWYQQTPGQGLQFLFEYFSETQRNKGNFPGRFSGRQFSNSRSEMNVSTLELGDSALYLCASSLEAGPTGELFFGEGSRLTVL.

The chain links TRBV10-1 to TRBJ2-2, with a weak D call TRBD2 (6 bases). This CDR3 has 14 amino acids. The V end lost 3 bases, the J end lost 6 bases, and 11 bases lay between the germline ends. The germline V gene has CDR1 WNHNN and CDR2 SYGVQD (reference sequence). In DNA form, the CDR3 reads TGCGCCAGCAGTGACGACGGGGGAGCCGGGGAGCTGTTTTTT. Protein: CASSDDGGAGELFF.

The genes are TRBV18 and TRBJ1-1, with a tentative D call TRBD1 (6 bases). Germline CDR1 KGHSH, CDR2 LQKENI. Trimming left V 4 bases short and J 0 bases short, with 9 bases between. The CDR3 is 14 amino acids. CDR3 protein: CASSLGQMNTEAFF. In DNA, the CDR3 is TGTGCCAGCTCACTAGGACAGATGAACACTGAAGCTTTCTTT.

The rearrangement links TRBV6-4 to TRBJ2-5; TRBD2 aligns across 7 bases. Unmatched junction bases numbered 15, after V lost 9 bases and J lost 2 bases. Per germline, CDR1 MRHNA and CDR2 SNTAGT. CDR3 length equals 16 residues. CDR3 DNA sequence: TGTGCCAGAATCGGGCGCGGGAGCTGGGGGCAAGAGACCCAGTACTTC. Protein: CARIGRGSWGQETQYF.